This T cell receptor (beta chain) emerged from a study of blood T cell repertoires in COVID-19. This CDR3 region has 16 residues. The trim removed 0 bases at V and 2 bases at J, leaving 5 bases unmatched. Germline loops: CDR1 SGDLS, CDR2 YYNGEE. Clones were sequenced by immunoSEQ multiplex PCR, and TCRdb holds only the in-frame ones, with some missing. The sample yields some 30,000 clones, roughly nine tenths seen once. Input material: peripheral blood. The chain carries TRBV9 and TRBJ2-7; 10 nucleotides agree with TRBD1. The origin of this receptor is a man between 65 and 85 years old with active or convalescent COVID-19. This CDR3 is CASSVATGTGAYEQYF. CDR3 DNA sequence: TGTGCCAGCAGCGTAGCTACCGGGACAGGGGCCTACGAGCAGTACTTC.